This is a list of T cell receptor beta chains from one sample in a study of blood T cell repertoires in COVID-19. Clones were sequenced by immunoSEQ multiplex PCR, and TCRdb holds only the in-frame ones, with some missing. This repertoire shows 75,000 or so clones, 80% found once; its top ten account for around 5.8%. The sequenced sample consisted of peripheral blood. These receptors originate from a man between 60 and 75 years old with active or convalescent COVID-19. CDR3s leave out the opening cysteine and the closing phenylalanine or tryptophan. Fields, in order: V gene, J gene, CDR3 protein.

>TRBV2|TRBJ2-6
ARRRGSGANVLT
>TRBV9|TRBJ2-7
ASSSSQGLSEQY
>TRBV4-1|TRBJ1-5
ASSQVWDSSNQPQH
>TRBV5-6|TRBJ2-7
ASKLTGGSGGLYEQY
>TRBV3-1/TRBV3-2|TRBJ2-6
ASTRGGTGANVLT
>TRBV2|TRBJ1-1
ASRTGLGNTEAF
>TRBV9|TRBJ2-2
ASSASPGGMNTGELF
>TRBV6-6|TRBJ1-5
ASSVGGGSNQPQH
>TRBV19|TRBJ1-2
ASTLDSYGYT
>TRBV18|TRBJ1-1
ASSLTQGDGAEAF
>TRBV5-4|TRBJ1-2
ASSRDRRGGYT
>TRBV6-2/TRBV6-3|TRBJ1-5
ASSYGPGYSNQPQH
>TRBV19|TRBJ2-7
ASGGNEQY
>TRBV2|TRBJ2-2
ASRYRDTGELF
>TRBV28|TRBJ1-5
ASSSTQGEKPQH
>TRBV6-5|TRBJ1-2
ASSRTRTGNGYT
>TRBV5-1|TRBJ1-6
ASSSGQGDSPLH
>TRBV4-1|TRBJ2-4
ASSWGQGSLRDKNIQY
>TRBV5-4|TRBJ2-7
ASSLGGAGANYEQY
>TRBV6-1|TRBJ1-6
ASSEPDRGFASYNSPLH
>TRBV11-1|TRBJ2-2
ASSSRKGLTGELF
>TRBV6-2/TRBV6-3|TRBJ2-7
AGSIQQGAVDEQY
>TRBV6-2/TRBV6-3|TRBJ2-7
ASSERGGRSYEQY
>TRBV6-6|TRBJ2-7
ASRRPGQGRQRGSYEQY
>TRBV25-1|TRBJ1-1
ASRKTGPEGTF
>TRBV5-6|TRBJ2-7
ASSLVIAGGQVQY
>TRBV27|TRBJ1-5
ASSPNSGSNQPQH
>TRBV7-9|TRBJ2-2
ASSSPGQGHGELF